Described below is a single T cell receptor beta chain sequence and its context. Its antigen remains unidentified. The data were produced by immunoSEQ multiplex PCR, yet TCRdb's version contains in-frame clones alone and is incomplete. This sample carries around 150,000 clones, around 92% of them seen once, and the ten largest clones take roughly 3.5%. Looked up from germline, CDR1 is LNHDA and CDR2 is SQIVND (reference sequence). V was clipped by 5 bases and J by 2 bases, with 13 bases between them. This CDR3 has 14 amino acids. These data are taken from a study of T cell responses to AZD1222 COVID-19 vaccine. General study results and limits: Unmutated variant regions are reportedly the target of nearly half of TCRs that are spike-specific. Two AZD1222 doses significantly raised spike-specific TCR breadth and depth over controls.

Combined were second doses at about 4 or about 12 weeks. The chain has TRBV19 and TRBJ2-7; tentative D call: TRBD2 (6 bases). The TCR originated in an adult who received the AZD1222 COVID-19 vaccine. Sequenced here: peripheral blood, sampled 28 days after the second AZD1222 dose. CDR3 loop: CASSLRDSPYEQYF. DNA of the CDR3: TGTGCCAGTAGTCTCCGGGACTCCCCCTACGAGCAGTACTTC.